These 16 T cell receptor beta chains came from one sample sequenced in a study of OX40 agonist ivuxolimab in advanced cancers. Clones were sequenced by immunoSEQ multiplex PCR, and TCRdb holds only the in-frame ones, with some missing. The sample carries 60,000 to 95,000 clones, more than 75% recorded once. This specimen consisted of CD4+ or CD8+ T cells sorted from blood, obtained in a trial of the OX40 agonist ivuxolimab. Receptor source: an adult with an advanced solid tumor such as melanoma, head and neck, liver or kidney cancer.

The V and J genes are TRBV6-1 and TRBJ2-7; a weak D match, TRBD1 (6 bases). Between the trimmed V and J ends, which lost 5 bases and 5 bases, there was a span of 13 bases. The CDR3 runs 13 residues. Germline-derived CDR1 and CDR2 are MNHNS and SASEGT. The CDR3 DNA reads TGTGCCAGCAGTTCACGGACAGTCGACGAGCAGTACTTC. Protein product: CASSSRTVDEQYF.

This chain links TRBV5-1 with TRBJ2-2; 9 positions match TRBD1. The CDR3 spans 15 residues. Germline V gene sequence: CDR1 SGHRS, CDR2 YFSETQ. The ends lost 6 bases at V and 7 bases at J; junction bases unmatched: 10. This CDR3 reads CASTLLGQGGGELFF. The CDR3 nucleotides read TGCGCCAGCACCCTCTTGGGACAGGGTGGCGGGGAGCTGTTTTTT.

The chain couples TRBV30 to TRBJ2-5; no clear D. The CDR3 extends over 12 amino acids. Germline CDR1 GTSNPN, CDR2 SVGIG (reference sequence). V lost 5 bases and J lost 0, with 7 bases in between. CDR3 protein: CAWAGYQETQYF. CDR3 DNA sequence: TGTGCCTGGGCCGGGTACCAAGAGACCCAGTACTTC.

The chain carries TRBV29-1 and TRBJ2-3, with 10 bases matching TRBD2. Trimming removed 8 bases from V and 4 bases from J; junction bases left unmatched: 9. The CDR3 spans 14 residues. Germline V gene lookup returns CDR1 SQVTM and CDR2 ANQGSEA. CDR3 loop: CSYGTSAIPDTQYF. The CDR3 DNA reads as TGCAGCTACGGGACTAGCGCTATCCCAGATACGCAGTATTTT.

The gene calls are TRBV11-2 and TRBJ1-1, with D unclear. This CDR3 has 13 amino acids. Germline V gene sequence: CDR1 SGHAT, CDR2 FQNNGV. V lost 1 base and J 1 base, leaving 4 bases between the germline ends. The CDR3 is CASSLVPNTEAFF. The CDR3 coding sequence is TGTGCCAGCAGCTTAGTGCCGAACACTGAAGCTTTCTTT.

CDR3 amino acids: CSAKAGVGVDTQYF. CDR3 nucleotides: TGCAGCGCGAAAGCGGGGGTGGGCGTAGATACGCAGTATTTT. The rearrangement links TRBV29-1 to TRBJ2-3, with 8 positions matching TRBD2. The V and J ends lost 7 bases and 5 bases, in that order; junction bases with no gene match: 11. In germline, CDR1 is SQVTM, CDR2 ANQGSEA. The CDR3 runs 14 residues.

This clone appeared once. The chain couples TRBV7-2 to TRBJ2-3, with TRBD2 matching 7 bases. CDR1 is SGHTA and CDR2 is FQGNSA in the germline V gene. V shed 3 bases and J 3 bases; nucleotides not matched to a gene: 9. The CDR3 extends over 16 amino acids. CDR3 region: CASSFDLGGGTDTQYF. CDR3 DNA sequence: TGTGCCAGCAGCTTTGACCTGGGGGGGGGTACAGATACGCAGTATTTT.

The chain has TRBV19 and TRBJ2-5; D possibly corresponds to TRBD2 (6 bases). Germline V gene sequence: CDR1 LNHDA, CDR2 SQIVND (reference sequence). Trimming stripped 5 bases from V and 5 bases from J, with 12 bases between. CDR3 size: 13 residues. CDR3 protein: CASSFSSDETQYF. CDR3 DNA: TGTGCCAGTAGTTTCTCTAGCGACGAGACCCAGTACTTC.

This clone was seen only once. The gene calls are TRBV27 and TRBJ1-5; no firm D call. Trimming stripped 0 bases from V and 1 base from J, with 10 bases between. The CDR3 sequence is 16 residues long. Germline lookup yields CDR1 MNHEY and CDR2 SMNVEV (reference sequence). CDR3 residues: CASSLSGKPSNQPQHF. The CDR3 coding sequence is TGTGCCAGCAGTTTATCGGGGAAGCCGAGCAATCAGCCCCAGCATTTT.

The CDR3 loop reads CASSPSGGEGTEAFF. The CDR3 nucleotides read TGTGCCAGCTCACCGTCGGGAGGGGAAGGGACTGAAGCTTTCTTT. The chain joins TRBV18 to TRBJ1-1; possibly TRBD1 for D (5 bases). The CDR3 runs 15 residues. Germline values: CDR1 KGHSH, CDR2 LQKENI. V was pared by 3 bases and J by 5 bases, with 16 bases between.

The rearrangement joins TRBV5-4 to TRBJ2-1; 7 nucleotides agree with TRBD1. The V gene's germline CDR1 is SGHNT and CDR2 YYREEE (reference sequence). This CDR3 has 13 residues. V lost 3 bases, J lost 9 bases, and 6 bases stayed unmatched. CDR3 protein: CASSYSGGGEQFF. Written as DNA, the CDR3 is TGTGCCAGCAGCTACTCAGGGGGTGGTGAGCAGTTCTTC.

The chain uses TRBV7-8 and TRBJ2-7; D not resolved. Germline loops: CDR1 SGHVS, CDR2 FQNEAQ. This CDR3 contains 15 residues. The V gene lost 1 base and the J gene lost 0 bases, with 10 bases spanning the gap. CDR3 in amino acids: CASSLVLVSSYEQYF. CDR3 DNA: TGTGCCAGCAGCTTAGTTTTGGTGAGCTCCTACGAGCAGTACTTC.

The chain recombines TRBV20-1 with TRBJ2-7, with D unclear. The CDR3 length is 10 residues. V lost 3 bases and J 9 bases, leaving 9 bases between the germline ends. The germline V gene encodes CDR1 DFQATT and CDR2 SNEGSKA (reference sequence). The CDR3 loop reads CSASSVVQYF. CDR3 nucleotide sequence: TGCAGTGCTAGTTCTGTCGTGCAGTACTTC.

The gene calls are TRBV28 and TRBJ2-2, with a possible D match to TRBD1 (6 bases). Looked up from germline, CDR1 is MDHEN and CDR2 is SYDVKM. Trimming stripped 11 bases from V and 6 bases from J, with 13 bases between. This CDR3 has 12 amino acids. CDR3 region: CASSYRAGELFF. The CDR3 DNA follows: TGTGCCTCCTCCTACAGGGCCGGGGAGCTGTTTTTT.

The chain joins TRBV7-9 to TRBJ2-6; D call uncertain. The CDR3 spans 14 residues. From germline, CDR1 is SEHNR and CDR2 FQNEAQ (reference sequence). The V and J ends lost 5 bases and 2 bases respectively, with 7 bases between them. CDR3 sequence reads: CASSLETGANVLTF. DNA for the CDR3: TGTGCCAGCAGCCTCGAAACTGGGGCCAACGTCCTGACTTTC. Variable domain in full (rest from reference TRBV7-9 and TRBJ2-6): DTGVSQNPRHKITKRGQNVTFRCDPISEHNRLYWYRQTLGQGPEFLTYFQNEAQLEKSRLLSDRFSAERPKGSFSTLEIQRTEQGDSAMYLCASSLETGANVLTFGAGSRLTVL.

The CDR3 DNA sequence: TGTGCCAGCAGTTCGCTAGGGACAGGCTCCTACGAGCAGTACTTC. Its protein is CASSSLGTGSYEQYF. This chain joins TRBV27 and TRBJ2-7, with 8 bases fitting TRBD1. Germline CDR1 reads MNHEY; CDR2 reads SMNVEV (reference sequence). The V and J ends lost 4 bases and 0 bases, in that order; junction bases with no gene match: 5. The length of the CDR3 is 15 residues.